Included here is one T cell receptor (beta chain) sequence, with context. Its antigen is undetermined. The record originates from a study of regulatory T cells in long-lasting Graves disease. Overall study context: Over 5 years on antithyroid drugs plus positive TSH receptor antibodies marked Graves' disease as persistent.

J was trimmed by 4 bases and V by 6 bases; bases with no gene match: 9. Germline V gene data show CDR1 as MNHNS and CDR2 as SASEGT. CDR3 length equals 16 residues. Time point noted: persistent/refractory GD, antithyroid drugs over 5 years with positive TRAb. There was RNA extracted from PBMCs, and the TCR library was made from it. General study points: The study found persistent patients shared more public clonotypes (over 2,500) than new patients (roughly 880).

HTBI primers from iRepertoire and Arm-PCR of CDR3 regions yielded the TCR beta libraries. One entry per CDR3 protein results from TCRdb running MiXCR on the multiplex PCR reads. The table shows some 420,000 distinct CDR3 sequences, with 22% occurring only once. The sequence was collected from a female donor with Graves disease. This specimen consisted of peripheral blood mononuclear cells (PBMCs), obtained when the disease was refractory, from a patient treated with antithyroid drugs. The genes are TRBV6-1 and TRBJ2-3; 11 bases map to TRBD2. CDR3 residues: CASRLVLAGEADTQYF. CDR3 coding DNA: TGTGCCAGCAGGCTTGTACTAGCGGGGGAGGCAGATACGCAGTATTTT.